This record covers a single T cell receptor beta chain. As yet, its antigen is unknown. Trimming took 6 bases from V and 6 from J, leaving 11 bases between them. The CDR3 has 13 amino acids. The data stem from a study of T-cell memory formation after mild COVID-19. Study overall: Clustering of TCRs was largely donor specific.

Constant-segment primers and 5'RACE yielded cDNA libraries for TCR alpha and TCR beta, each carrying sample barcodes and UMIs. From the 5' RACE reads, TCRdb called clonotypes with MiXCR, one entry per CDR3 protein. The sample holds 400,000 or so distinct CDR3 sequences, around 20% seen once. Study results and caveats: CD4/CD8 balance characterized clones contracting day 15 to 85, and CD4+ skew characterized later expanders. Certain responding clones were present in pre-infection memory, suggesting participation of cross-reactive memory.

The sample was PBMCs or a T cell subset sorted from them (not recorded which). The sequence derives from an adult woman who had mild COVID-19 (a few samples of this study predate the infection). Cell type and time point are not known. The chain is built from TRBV12-3 or TRBV12-4 and TRBJ2-2; D is possibly TRBD1 or TRBD2 (5 bases each). CDR3 bases: TGTGCCAGCAGCCGTCGGGACCCCGGGGAGCTGTTTTTT. Amino acid sequence: CASSRRDPGELFF.